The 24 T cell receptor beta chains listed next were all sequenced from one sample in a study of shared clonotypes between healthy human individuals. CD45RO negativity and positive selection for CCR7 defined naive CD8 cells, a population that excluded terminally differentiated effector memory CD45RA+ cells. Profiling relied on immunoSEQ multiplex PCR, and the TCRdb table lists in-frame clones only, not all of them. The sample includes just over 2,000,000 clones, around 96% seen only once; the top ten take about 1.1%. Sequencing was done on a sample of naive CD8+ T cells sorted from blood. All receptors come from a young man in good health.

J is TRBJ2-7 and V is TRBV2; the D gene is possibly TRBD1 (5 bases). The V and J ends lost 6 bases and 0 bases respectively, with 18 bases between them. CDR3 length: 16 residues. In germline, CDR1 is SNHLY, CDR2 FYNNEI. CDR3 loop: CASSSPTGVSSYEQYF. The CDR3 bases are TGTGCCAGCAGCAGTCCTACAGGCGTATCCTCCTACGAGCAGTACTTC.

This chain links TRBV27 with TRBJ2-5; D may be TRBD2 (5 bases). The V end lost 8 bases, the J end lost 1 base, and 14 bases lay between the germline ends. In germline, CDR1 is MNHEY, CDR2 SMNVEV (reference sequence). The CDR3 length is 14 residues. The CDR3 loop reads CASGPGRSQETQYF. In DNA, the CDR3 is TGTGCCAGCGGGCCGGGGAGAAGCCAAGAGACCCAGTACTTC.

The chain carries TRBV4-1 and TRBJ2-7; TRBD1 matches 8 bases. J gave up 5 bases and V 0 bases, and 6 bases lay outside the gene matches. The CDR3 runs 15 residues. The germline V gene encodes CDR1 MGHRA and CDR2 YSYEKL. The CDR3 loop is CASSQEDGQGHEQYF. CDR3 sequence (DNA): TGCGCCAGCAGCCAAGAGGATGGACAGGGCCACGAGCAGTACTTC.

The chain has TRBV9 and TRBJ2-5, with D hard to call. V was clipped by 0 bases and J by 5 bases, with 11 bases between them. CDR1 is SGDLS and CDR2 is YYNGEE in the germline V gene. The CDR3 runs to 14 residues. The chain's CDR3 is CASSVAAIGETQYF. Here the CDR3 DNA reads TGTGCCAGCAGCGTAGCAGCAATAGGGGAGACCCAGTACTTC.

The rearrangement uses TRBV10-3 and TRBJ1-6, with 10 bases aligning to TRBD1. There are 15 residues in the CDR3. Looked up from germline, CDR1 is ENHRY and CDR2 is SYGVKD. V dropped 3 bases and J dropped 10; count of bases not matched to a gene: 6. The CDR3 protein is CAISEPGQGYSPLHF. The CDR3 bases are TGTGCCATCAGTGAACCGGGACAGGGGTACTCACCCCTCCACTTT.

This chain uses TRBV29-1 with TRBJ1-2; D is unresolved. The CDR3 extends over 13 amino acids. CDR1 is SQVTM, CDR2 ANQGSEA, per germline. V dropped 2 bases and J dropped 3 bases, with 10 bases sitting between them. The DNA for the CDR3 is TGCAGCGTTGAATCCGGCGGAGACTATGGCTACACCTTC. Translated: CSVESGGDYGYTF.

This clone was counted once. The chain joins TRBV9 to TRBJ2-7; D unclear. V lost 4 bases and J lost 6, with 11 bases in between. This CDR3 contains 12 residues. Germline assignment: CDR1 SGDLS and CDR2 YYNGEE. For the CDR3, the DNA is TGTGCCAGCAGCCCCTCAGATGGCGAGCAGTACTTC. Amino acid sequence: CASSPSDGEQYF.

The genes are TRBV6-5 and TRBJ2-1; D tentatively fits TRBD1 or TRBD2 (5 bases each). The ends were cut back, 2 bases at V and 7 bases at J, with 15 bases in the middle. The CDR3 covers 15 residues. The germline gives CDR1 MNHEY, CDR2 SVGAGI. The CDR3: CASSYGWGWKNEQFF. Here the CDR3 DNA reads TGTGCCAGCAGTTACGGATGGGGGTGGAAGAATGAGCAGTTCTTC.

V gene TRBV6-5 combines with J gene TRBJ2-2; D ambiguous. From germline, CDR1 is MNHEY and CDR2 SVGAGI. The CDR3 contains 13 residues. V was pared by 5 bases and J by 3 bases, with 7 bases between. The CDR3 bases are TGTGCCAGCAGTGGATGGGACACCGGGGAGCTGTTTTTT. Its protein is CASSGWDTGELFF.

This chain's CDR3 is CASSPGVGPYEQYF. The DNA for the CDR3 is TGTGCCAGCAGCCCCGGGGTAGGCCCTTACGAGCAGTACTTC. The chain has TRBV28 and TRBJ2-7; possible D gene TRBD2, 5 bases. V dropped 6 bases and J dropped 4 bases, with 16 bases sitting between them. The CDR3 has 14 amino acids. The germline V gene encodes CDR1 MDHEN and CDR2 SYDVKM.

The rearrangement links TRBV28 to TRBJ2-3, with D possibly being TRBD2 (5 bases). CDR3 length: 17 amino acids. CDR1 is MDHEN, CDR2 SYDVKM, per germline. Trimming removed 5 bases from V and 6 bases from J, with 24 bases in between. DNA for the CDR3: TGTGCCAGCAGTAATATACCACTAGGACTCCCTGGGGATACGCAGTATTTT. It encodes CASSNIPLGLPGDTQYF.

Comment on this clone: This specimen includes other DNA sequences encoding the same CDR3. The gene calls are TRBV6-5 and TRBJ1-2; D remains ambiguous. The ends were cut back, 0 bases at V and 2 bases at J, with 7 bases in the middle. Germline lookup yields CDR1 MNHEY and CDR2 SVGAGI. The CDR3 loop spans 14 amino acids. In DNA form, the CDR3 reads TGTGCCAGCAGTTACTCGGAAGGAAACTATGGCTACACCTTC. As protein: CASSYSEGNYGYTF.

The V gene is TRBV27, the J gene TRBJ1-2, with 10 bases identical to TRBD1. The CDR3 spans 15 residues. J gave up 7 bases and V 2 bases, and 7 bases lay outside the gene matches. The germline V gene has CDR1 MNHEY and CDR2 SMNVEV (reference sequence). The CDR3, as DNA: TGTGCCAGCAGTTTAATACAAGGGACAGGGGTTGGCTACACCTTC. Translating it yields CASSLIQGTGVGYTF.

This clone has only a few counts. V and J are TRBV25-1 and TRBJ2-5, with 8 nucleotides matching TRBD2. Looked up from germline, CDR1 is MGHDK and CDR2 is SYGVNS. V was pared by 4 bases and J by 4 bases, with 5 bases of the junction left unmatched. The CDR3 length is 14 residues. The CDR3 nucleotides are TGTGCCAGCAGTGCGGGGGGGCCACGAGAGACCCAGTACTTC. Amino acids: CASSAGGPRETQYF. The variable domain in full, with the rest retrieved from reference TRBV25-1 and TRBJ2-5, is EADIYQTPRYLVIGTGKKITLECSQTMGHDKMYWYQQDPGMELHLIHYSYGVNSTEKGDLSSESTVSRIRTEHFPLTLESARPSHTSQYLCASSAGGPRETQYFGPGTRLLVL.

The CDR3 region has the DNA TGTGCCAGCAGCTATCAACCTATCGCAGATACGCAGTATTTT. Translating it yields CASSYQPIADTQYF. This rearrangement joins TRBV5-6 to TRBJ2-3; D gene uncertain. The V gene's germline CDR1 is SGHDT and CDR2 YYEEEE. Trimming stripped 3 bases from V and 4 bases from J, with 12 bases between. The CDR3 sequence is 14 residues long.

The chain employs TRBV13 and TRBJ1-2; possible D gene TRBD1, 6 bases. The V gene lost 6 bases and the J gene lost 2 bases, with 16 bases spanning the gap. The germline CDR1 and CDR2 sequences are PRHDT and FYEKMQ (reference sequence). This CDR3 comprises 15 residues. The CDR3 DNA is TGTGCCAGCAGTTCCACCATGGACAGCAACTATGGCTACACCTTC. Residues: CASSSTMDSNYGYTF.

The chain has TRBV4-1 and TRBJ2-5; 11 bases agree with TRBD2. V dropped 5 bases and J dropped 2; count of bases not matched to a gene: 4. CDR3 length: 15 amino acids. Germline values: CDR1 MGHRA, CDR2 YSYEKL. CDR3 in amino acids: CASSYRLAGQETQYF. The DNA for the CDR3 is TGCGCCAGCAGCTACAGACTAGCGGGACAAGAGACCCAGTACTTC.

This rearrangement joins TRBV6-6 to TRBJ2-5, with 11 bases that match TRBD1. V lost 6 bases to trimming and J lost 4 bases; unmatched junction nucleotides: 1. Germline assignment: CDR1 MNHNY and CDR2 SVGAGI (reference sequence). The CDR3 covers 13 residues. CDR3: CASRDRGPETQYF. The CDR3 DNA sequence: TGTGCCAGCAGGGACAGGGGGCCAGAGACCCAGTACTTC.

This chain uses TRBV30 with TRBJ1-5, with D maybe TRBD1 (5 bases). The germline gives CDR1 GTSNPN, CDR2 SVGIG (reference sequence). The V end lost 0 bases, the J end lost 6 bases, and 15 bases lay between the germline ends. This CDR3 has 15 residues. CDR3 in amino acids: CAWSVTGGLTQPQHF. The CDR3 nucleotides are TGTGCCTGGAGTGTAACTGGGGGGTTGACTCAGCCCCAGCATTTT.

CDR3 sequence reads: CASSPGPGIYEQYF. The CDR3 DNA is TGTGCCAGCAGCCCGGGGCCGGGGATCTACGAGCAGTACTTC. The genes are TRBV7-9 and TRBJ2-7; D assignment may be TRBD1 or TRBD2 (5 bases each). Germline V gene sequence: CDR1 SEHNR, CDR2 FQNEAQ (reference sequence). The CDR3 length is 14 residues. V gave up 5 bases and J gave up 3 bases, with 14 bases separating them.

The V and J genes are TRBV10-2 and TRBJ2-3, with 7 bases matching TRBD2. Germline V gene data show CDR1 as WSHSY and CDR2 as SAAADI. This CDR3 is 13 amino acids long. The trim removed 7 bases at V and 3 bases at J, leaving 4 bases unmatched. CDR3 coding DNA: TGCGCCAGCAACGGACTAGGGACAGATACGCAGTATTTT. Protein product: CASNGLGTDTQYF.

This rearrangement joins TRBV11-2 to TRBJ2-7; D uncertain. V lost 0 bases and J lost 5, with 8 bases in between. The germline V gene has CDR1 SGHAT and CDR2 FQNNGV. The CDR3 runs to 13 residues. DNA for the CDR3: TGTGCCAGCAGCTTAGAGCAAAGCAACGAGCAGTACTTC. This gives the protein CASSLEQSNEQYF.

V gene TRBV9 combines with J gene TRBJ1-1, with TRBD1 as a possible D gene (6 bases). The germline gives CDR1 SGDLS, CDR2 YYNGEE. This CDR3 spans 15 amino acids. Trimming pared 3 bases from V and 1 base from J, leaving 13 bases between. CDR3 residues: CASSAQGGPNTEAFF. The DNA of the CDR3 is TGTGCCAGCAGCGCCCAAGGGGGGCCGAACACTGAAGCTTTCTTT.

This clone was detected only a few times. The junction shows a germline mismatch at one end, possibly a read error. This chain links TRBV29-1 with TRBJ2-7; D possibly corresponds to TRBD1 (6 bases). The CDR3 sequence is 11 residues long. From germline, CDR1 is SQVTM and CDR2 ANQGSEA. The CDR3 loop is CSVEDTGPRNF. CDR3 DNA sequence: TGCAGCGTTGAAGATACAGGGCCCCGGAACTTC.